This T cell receptor (beta chain) was captured by sequencing in a study of T-cell reconstitution after alpha-beta-depleted transplantation in children. V lost 4 bases to trimming and J lost 4 bases; unmatched junction nucleotides: 10. CDR3 length: 16 amino acids. Germline values: CDR1 MNHEY, CDR2 SMNVEV (reference sequence). Unique molecular identifiers were used to barcode this TCRbeta library. TCRdb re-analysed the PCR reads in MiXCR, keeping a single row per CDR3 protein. The sample has more than 200,000 distinct CDR3 sequences, 20% to 30% seen once; the top ten hold around 4.8%. The sample in question was PBMCs, mostly from graft donor cells, obtained 360 days after TCRalphabeta/CD19-depleted stem cell transplant. The sequence came from a female patient aged 2-15 years who had a stem cell transplant for congenital amegakaryocytic thrombocytopenia, so the T cells may come from the graft donor. The V gene is TRBV27, the J gene TRBJ2-5; 9 positions agree with TRBD2. The CDR3 region has the DNA TGTGCCAGCAGTTCCCTCGGCGGGAGGGCGGGAGAGACCCAGTACTTC. This gives the protein CASSSLGGRAGETQYF.